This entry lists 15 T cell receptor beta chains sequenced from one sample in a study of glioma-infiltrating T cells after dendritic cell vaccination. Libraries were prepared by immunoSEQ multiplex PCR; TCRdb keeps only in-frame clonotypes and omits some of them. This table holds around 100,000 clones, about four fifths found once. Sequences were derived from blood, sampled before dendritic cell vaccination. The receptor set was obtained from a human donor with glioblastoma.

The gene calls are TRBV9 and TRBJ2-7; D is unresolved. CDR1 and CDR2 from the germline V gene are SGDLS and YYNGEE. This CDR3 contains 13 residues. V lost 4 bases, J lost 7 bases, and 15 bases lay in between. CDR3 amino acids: CASSSGSEVEQYF. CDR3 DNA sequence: TGTGCCAGCAGCTCCGGTTCTGAGGTAGAGCAGTACTTC.

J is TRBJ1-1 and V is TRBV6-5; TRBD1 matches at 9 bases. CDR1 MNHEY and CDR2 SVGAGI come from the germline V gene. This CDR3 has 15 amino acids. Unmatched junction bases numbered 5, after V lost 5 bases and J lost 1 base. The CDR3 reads CASSQGTGPNTEAFF. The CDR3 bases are TGTGCCAGCAGTCAAGGGACAGGGCCGAACACTGAAGCTTTCTTT.

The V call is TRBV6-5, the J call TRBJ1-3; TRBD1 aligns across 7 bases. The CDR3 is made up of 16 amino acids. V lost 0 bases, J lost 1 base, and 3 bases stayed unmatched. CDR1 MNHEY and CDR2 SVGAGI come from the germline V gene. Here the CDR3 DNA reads TGTGCCAGCAGTTACTCTGCACAGGGGTCTGGAAACACCATATATTTT. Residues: CASSYSAQGSGNTIYF.

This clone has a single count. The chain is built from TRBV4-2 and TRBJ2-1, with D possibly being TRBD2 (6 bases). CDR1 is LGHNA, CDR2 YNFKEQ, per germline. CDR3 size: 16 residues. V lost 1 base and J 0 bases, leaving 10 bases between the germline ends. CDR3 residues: CASSQAGGDSYNEQFF. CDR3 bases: TGTGCCAGCAGCCAAGCTGGCGGGGACTCCTACAATGAGCAGTTCTTC.

Here the CDR3 reads CASLGWSDRGEVLGNTIYF. The CDR3 region has the DNA TGTGCCAGTCTGGGTTGGTCGGACAGGGGTGAAGTACTTGGAAACACCATATATTTT. This chain links TRBV2 with TRBJ1-3; TRBD1 aligns across 9 bases. Looked up from germline, CDR1 is SNHLY and CDR2 is FYNNEI. The CDR3 runs 19 residues. With V trimmed by 9 bases and J by 3 bases, 21 bases remained unmatched.

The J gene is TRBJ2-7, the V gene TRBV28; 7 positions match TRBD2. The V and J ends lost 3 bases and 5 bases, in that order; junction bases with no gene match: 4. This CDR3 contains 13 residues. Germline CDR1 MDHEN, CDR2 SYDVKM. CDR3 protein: CASSFPGGNEQYF. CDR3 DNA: TGTGCCAGCAGTTTTCCGGGGGGTAACGAGCAGTACTTC.

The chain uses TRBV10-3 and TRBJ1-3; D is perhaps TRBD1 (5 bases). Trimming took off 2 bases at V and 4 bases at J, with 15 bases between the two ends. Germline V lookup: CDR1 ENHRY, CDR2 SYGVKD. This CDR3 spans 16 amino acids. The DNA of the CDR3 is TGTGCCATCAGTGAGGGGTTCGGGGGATCCGGAAACACCATATATTTT. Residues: CAISEGFGGSGNTIYF.

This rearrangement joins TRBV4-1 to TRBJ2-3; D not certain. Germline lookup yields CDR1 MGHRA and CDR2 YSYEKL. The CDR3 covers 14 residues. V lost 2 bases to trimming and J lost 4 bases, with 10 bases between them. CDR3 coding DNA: TGCGCCAGCAGCCAAAGGTGGGCCGCAGATACGCAGTATTTT. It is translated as CASSQRWAADTQYF.

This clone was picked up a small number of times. CDR3 coding DNA: TGTGCCAGCACTCAGGACAGCCCAGGGACCGGGGAGCTGTTTTTT. Translating it yields CASTQDSPGTGELFF. This chain joins TRBV7-9 and TRBJ2-2; maybe TRBD1 (6 bases). Between the trimmed V and J ends, which lost 7 bases and 5 bases, there was a span of 17 bases. CDR1 and CDR2 from the germline V gene are SEHNR and FQNEAQ (reference sequence). The CDR3 covers 15 residues. The full variable domain, rest sourced from reference TRBV7-9 and TRBJ2-2, is DTGVSQNPRHKITKRGQNVTFRCDPISEHNRLYWYRQTLGQGPEFLTYFQNEAQLEKSRLLSDRFSAERPKGSFSTLEIQRTEQGDSAMYLCASTQDSPGTGELFFGEGSRLTVL.

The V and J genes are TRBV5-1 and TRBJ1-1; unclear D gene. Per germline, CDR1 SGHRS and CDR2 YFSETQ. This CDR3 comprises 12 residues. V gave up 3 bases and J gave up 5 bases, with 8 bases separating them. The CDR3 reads CASSSQETEAFF. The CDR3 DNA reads TGCGCCAGCAGCTCGCAGGAAACTGAAGCTTTCTTT.

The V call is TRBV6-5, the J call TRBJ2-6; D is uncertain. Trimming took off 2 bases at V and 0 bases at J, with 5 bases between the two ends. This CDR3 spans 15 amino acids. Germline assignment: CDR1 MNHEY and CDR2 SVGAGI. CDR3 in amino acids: CASSYTNSGANVLTF. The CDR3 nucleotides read TGTGCCAGCAGTTACACTAACTCTGGGGCCAACGTCCTGACTTTC.

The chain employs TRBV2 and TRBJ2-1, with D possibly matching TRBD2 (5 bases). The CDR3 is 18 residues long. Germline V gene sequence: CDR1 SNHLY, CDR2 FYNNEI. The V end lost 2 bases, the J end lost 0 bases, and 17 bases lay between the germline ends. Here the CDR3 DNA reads TGTGCCAGCAGTGAATTCCAAGCTAGCTGGCGCTCCTACAATGAGCAGTTCTTC. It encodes CASSEFQASWRSYNEQFF.

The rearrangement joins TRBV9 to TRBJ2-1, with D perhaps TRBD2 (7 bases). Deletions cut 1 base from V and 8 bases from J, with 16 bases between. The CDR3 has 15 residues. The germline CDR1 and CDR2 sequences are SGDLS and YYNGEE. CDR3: CASSVIGRGGYEQFF. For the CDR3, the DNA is TGTGCCAGCAGCGTAATAGGCAGGGGAGGGTATGAGCAGTTCTTC.

The CDR3 region is CASSSRFRQENTGELFF. The DNA of the CDR3 is TGCGCCAGCAGCTCTCGTTTCCGGCAGGAGAACACCGGGGAGCTGTTTTTT. The V and J genes are TRBV5-1 and TRBJ2-2; D is unresolved. Trimming left V 3 bases short and J 1 base short, with 16 bases between. There are 17 residues in the CDR3. The germline CDR1 and CDR2 sequences are SGHRS and YFSETQ.

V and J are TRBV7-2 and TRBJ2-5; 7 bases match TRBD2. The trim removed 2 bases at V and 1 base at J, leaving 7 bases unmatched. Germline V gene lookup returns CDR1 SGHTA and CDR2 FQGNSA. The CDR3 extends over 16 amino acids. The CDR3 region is CASSLWRGYSQETQYF. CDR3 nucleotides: TGTGCCAGCAGCTTATGGCGGGGGTATTCCCAAGAGACCCAGTACTTC.